The present entry profiles one T cell receptor beta chain with its context. Under the authors' procedure: By means of reference gene primer amplification, nucleated cell counts were estimated. Using immunoSEQ multiplex PCR, the repertoire was profiled, and TCRdb retains in-frame clones only, with some absent. Clone size and the V and J calls come from that table; the DNA yielded D and trimming. The sample lists approximately 300,000 clones, 90% seen once, with around 3.9% in the top ten. This sample was taken from a study of blood T cell repertoires in COVID-19. Recruits, aged roughly 18 to 100 years, lived in approximately 26 US areas. V shed 8 bases, J shed 4 bases, and the junction held 7 bases outside the gene matches. CDR1 is SNHLY, CDR2 FYNNEI, per germline. The CDR3 sequence is 13 residues long.

Sample: PBMCs or T cells enriched from blood (not recorded which). The TCR comes from a woman under 40 who had been exposed to COVID-19. The chain is built from TRBV2 and TRBJ2-7; 8 bases are shared with TRBD1. CDR3 nucleotide sequence: TGTGCCAGCGCGGGACAGGTCCTTTACGAGCAGTACTTC. Its protein is CASAGQVLYEQYF.